This T cell receptor (beta chain) was sequenced for a study of blood T cell repertoires in COVID-19. V was pared by 2 bases and J by 2 bases, with 8 bases between. This CDR3 spans 14 amino acids. Germline values: CDR1 SEHNR, CDR2 FQNEAQ (reference sequence). Some clones are missing from TCRdb's copy, which holds only in-frame ones; the method was immunoSEQ multiplex PCR. The top ten hold less than 2.5% of the sample, which has about 310,000 clones, around 90% seen once. The sample taken for sequencing was peripheral blood. The clonotype originates from a man between 18 and 29 years old with active or convalescent COVID-19. This chain joins TRBV7-9 and TRBJ2-3; a weak D match, TRBD1 (5 bases). The CDR3 region has the DNA TGTGCCAGCAGCTTATTACAGGACACAGATACGCAGTATTTT. It yields the protein CASSLLQDTDTQYF.